Listed below are T cell receptor beta chains from one sample, sequenced in a study of blood T cell repertoires in COVID-19. The data were produced by immunoSEQ multiplex PCR, yet TCRdb's version contains in-frame clones alone and is incomplete. The sample records 35,000 to 45,000 clones, approximately 80% being singletons. Material: peripheral blood. The receptors derive from a human donor in a cohort sampled during active COVID-19. CDR3s leave out the opening cysteine and the closing phenylalanine or tryptophan.

v_call	j_call	cdr3_aa
TRBV7-8	TRBJ2-3	ASSAEREDVDTQY
TRBV5-1	TRBJ2-7	ASSQGQGVSYEQY
TRBV7-9	TRBJ1-5	ASSGGQGNQPQH
TRBV9	TRBJ2-7	ASSAGTVSYEQY
TRBV7-6	TRBJ2-1	ASSSTSGLAGYEQF
TRBV7-8	TRBJ1-1	ASRPQGARTEAF
TRBV7-8	TRBJ1-2	ASTPPSVTPQGYT
TRBV24-1	TRBJ2-7	ATSDPMRDEQY
TRBV5-4	TRBJ2-7	ASSRGTGLIEQY
TRBV6-5	TRBJ2-7	ASSIGAQGYEQY
TRBV6-5	TRBJ2-5	ASSYDGQGEETQY
TRBV30	TRBJ2-7	AWRGDSPEQY
TRBV7-2	TRBJ2-1	ASSFQGRVAYNEQF
TRBV7-2	TRBJ2-7	ASSLLGQGGEQY